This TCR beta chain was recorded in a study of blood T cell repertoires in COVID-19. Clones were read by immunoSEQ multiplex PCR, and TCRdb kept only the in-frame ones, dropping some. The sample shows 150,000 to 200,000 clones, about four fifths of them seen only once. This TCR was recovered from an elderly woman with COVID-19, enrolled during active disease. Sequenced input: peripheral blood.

The DNA of the CDR3 is TGTGCCAGCAGTCGACAGGGGGGGAATGAAAAACTGTTTTTT. This codes for CASSRQGGNEKLFF. This rearrangement joins TRBV6-2 or TRBV6-3 to TRBJ1-4, with TRBD1 identical over 9 bases. The CDR3 length is 14 residues. Germline CDR1 MNHEY, CDR2 SVGEGT. Trimming at V came to 5 bases and at J to 5 bases, leaving 3 bases not matched to a gene.